These T cell receptor beta chains were read from a single sample in a study of cytomegalovirus exposure and HLA in healthy donors. The table came from immunoSEQ multiplex PCR; TCRdb's copy has only in-frame clones and leaves some out. The data contain 100,000 to 150,000 clones, about 76% of them singletons. Sequencing was done on a sample of PBMCs. These receptors all stem from a woman in her fifties or sixties in good health and CMV-seropositive. The CDR3 runs from the conserved cysteine through the conserved F or W. The D gene is left open where the match is weak. Clone size is stated in some rows and not others, as once, few, many or a class when expanded.

>TRBJ2-7|TRBV21-1|15|few|NA
CASSNKGHYFYEQYF
TGTGCCAGCAGCAATAAGGGACATTATTTCTACGAGCAGTACTTC
>TRBJ1-1|TRBV6-5|14|NA|TRBD1
CASSLQGGDTEAFF
TGTGCCAGCAGCTTACAGGGGGGGGACACTGAAGCTTTCTTT
>TRBJ1-1|TRBV15|13|NA|NA
CATSSDRSTEAFF
TGTGCCACCAGCAGCGACAGGAGCACTGAAGCTTTCTTT
>TRBJ1-2|TRBV7-9|11|NA|NA
CASSSKQGRDF
TGCGCCAGCAGCTCTAAACAGGGAAGGGACTTC
>TRBJ2-3|TRBV27|14|NA|TRBD2
CASSSTSGVDTQYF
TGTGCCAGCAGTTCGACTAGCGGGGTTGATACGCAGTATTTT
>TRBJ1-1|TRBV7-9|15|few|NA
CASSSTGTKNTEAFF
TGTGCCAGCAGCTCAACCGGGACAAAGAACACTGAAGCTTTCTTT
>TRBJ1-6|TRBV2|16|NA|TRBD1
CASRQDRGGLNSPLHF
TGTGCCAGCAGGCAAGACAGGGGGGGGCTAAATTCACCCCTCCACTTT
>TRBJ1-1|TRBV5-6|15|NA|NA
CASSLIGRGNTEAFF
TGTGCCAGCAGCTTGATAGGGCGGGGGAACACTGAAGCTTTCTTT
>TRBJ1-6|TRBV7-9|14|NA|TRBD1
CASRSGQVNSPLHF
TGTGCCAGCAGATCGGGACAGGTTAATTCACCCCTCCACTTT
>TRBJ2-3|TRBV4-1|17|once|TRBD2
CASSQRTSGSRRDTQYF
TGCGCCAGCAGCCAAAGGACTAGCGGGAGTAGGCGGGATACGCAGTATTTT
>TRBJ2-2|TRBV28|14|NA|TRBD1
CASSLKQGSGELFF
TGTGCCAGCAGTCTCAAACAGGGGTCCGGGGAGCTGTTTTTT
>TRBJ2-5|TRBV28|15|NA|TRBD2
CASSPPGRVQETQYF
TGTGCCAGCAGTCCACCCGGGAGGGTGCAAGAGACCCAGTACTTC
>TRBJ1-1|TRBV6-1|15|NA|TRBD1
CASSVPGQRNTEAFF
TGTGCCAGCAGTGTCCCGGGACAGCGGAACACTGAAGCTTTCTTT
>TRBJ1-4|TRBV5-6|14|NA|TRBD1
CASSATGGYEKLFF
TGTGCCAGCAGCGCGACAGGGGGCTATGAAAAACTGTTTTTT
>TRBJ1-6|TRBV11-2|16|NA|NA
CASSFAGQGNDSPLHF
TGTGCCAGCAGCTTCGCAGGGCAAGGGAACGATTCACCCCTCCACTTT
>TRBJ1-1|TRBV29-1|12|NA|NA
CSVFRGRVQAFF
TGCAGCGTTTTTAGGGGTCGGGTACAAGCTTTCTTT
>TRBJ2-7|TRBV11-2|15|NA|TRBD1
CASSSTTGAAYEQYF
TGTGCCAGCAGCTCAACGACAGGGGCGGCCTACGAGCAGTACTTC
>TRBJ1-4|TRBV4-2|15|NA|TRBD1
CASSQDGTASMELFF
TGTGCCAGCAGCCAAGACGGGACAGCCTCGATGGAACTGTTTTTT
>TRBJ2-3|TRBV5-4|15|NA|NA
CASSPGTSGADTQYF
TGTGCCAGCAGCCCGGGGACAAGCGGGGCAGATACGCAGTATTTT
>TRBJ2-1|TRBV7-9|13|few|NA
CATAVEPYNEQFF
TGTGCCACGGCGGTGGAACCCTACAATGAGCAGTTCTTC
>TRBJ2-7|TRBV19|14|NA|TRBD1
CASSITGTGVEQYF
TGTGCCAGTAGTATTACCGGGACAGGGGTCGAGCAGTACTTC
>TRBJ2-1|TRBV4-2|15|NA|TRBD2
CASSLRTSGHNEQFF
TGTGCCAGCAGCTTGCGGACTAGCGGACACAATGAGCAGTTCTTC
>TRBJ2-7|TRBV6-5|13|NA|NA
CASNPGDSYEQYF
TGTGCCAGCAACCCGGGAGATTCCTACGAGCAGTACTTC
>TRBJ1-1|TRBV5-1|17|NA|TRBD1
CASSLGSTGGEGTEAFF
TGCGCCAGCAGCTTGGGCTCCACAGGGGGCGAGGGGACTGAAGCTTTCTTT
>TRBJ2-7|TRBV5-4|13|NA|TRBD2
CASSFRGGNEQYF
TGTGCCAGCAGCTTTCGGGGGGGCAACGAGCAGTACTTC
>TRBJ2-2|TRBV14|15|NA|NA
CASSLSMGGTGELFF
TGTGCCAGCAGCCTATCAATGGGAGGTACCGGGGAGCTGTTTTTT
>TRBJ2-7|TRBV2|16|NA|TRBD1
CASRSTDRVLAYEQYF
TGTGCCAGCAGATCGACGGACAGGGTATTAGCCTACGAGCAGTACTTC
>TRBJ2-3|TRBV5-6|14|few|NA
CASSPYSGTDTQYF
TGTGCCAGCAGCCCCTATTCGGGCACAGATACGCAGTATTTT
>TRBJ2-1|TRBV7-3|15|NA|NA
CASSPLALAGDEQFF
TGTGCCAGCAGCCCCCTTGCCCTAGCCGGGGATGAGCAGTTCTTC
>TRBJ2-7|TRBV4-2|14|NA|NA
CASSQGTDAYEQYF
TGTGCCAGCAGCCAAGGGACTGATGCCTACGAGCAGTACTTC
>TRBJ1-2|TRBV28|13|NA|NA
CASSRQIDYGYTF
TGTGCCAGCAGTCGACAGATCGACTATGGCTACACCTTC
>TRBJ2-1|TRBV6-5|16|NA|TRBD2
CASSWLTSGEGGEQFF
TGTGCCAGCAGTTGGCTGACTAGCGGGGAGGGTGGTGAGCAGTTCTTC
>TRBJ2-3|TRBV5-1|18|NA|TRBD1
CASSPETGGPRSTDTQYF
TGCGCCAGCTCCCCCGAGACAGGGGGCCCGAGAAGCACAGATACGCAGTATTTT
>TRBJ1-1|TRBV7-8|15|NA|NA
CASQTSQALNTEAFF
TGTGCCAGCCAAACTTCCCAGGCCCTAAACACTGAAGCTTTCTTT
>TRBJ2-3|TRBV23-1|15|NA|NA
CASREDNPSTDTQYF
TGCGCCAGCAGAGAGGACAACCCTAGCACAGATACGCAGTATTTT
>TRBJ2-3|TRBV6-5|15|NA|TRBD2
CASRLAGAGTDTQYF
TGTGCCAGCAGACTAGCGGGGGCGGGCACAGATACGCAGTATTTT
>TRBJ2-7|TRBV13|14|NA|NA
CASSLGVETYEQYF
TGTGCCAGCAGCTTAGGTGTGGAGACCTACGAGCAGTACTTC
>TRBJ1-6|TRBV7-8|17|NA|NA
CASREEGTGSYNSPLHF
TGTGCCAGCAGAGAAGAGGGTACCGGATCCTATAATTCACCCCTCCACTTT
>TRBJ1-4|TRBV6-6|14|NA|TRBD1
CASAGQATNEKLFF
TGTGCCAGCGCCGGACAGGCAACTAATGAAAAACTGTTTTTT